This record covers a single T cell receptor beta chain. This receptor's antigen is unknown. The junction differs from germline at one of its ends, possibly a read error. The CDR3 has 15 amino acids, counting the end cysteine and phenylalanine. Only the CDR3 region is kept as DNA, spanning 45 bases read in frame from base 1. From the germline V gene, CDR1 is SGHTA and CDR2 is FQGNSA. This sample is part of a study of T cells in Graves' hyperthyroidism and ophthalmopathy (dated by TCRdb to between 2018 and 2021). With regard to the full study: Peripheral blood was sampled at the time of initial diagnosis, prior to any treatment. TCR V-J signatures able to tell the groups apart were searched for in a discovery cohort of approximately 95 patients, of whom more than 40 had Graves' ophthalmopathy and around 57 had stable Graves' hyperthyroidism. Prospective prediction of ophthalmopathy was tested in an independent validation cohort consisting of 18 hyperthyroidism patients and some 17 patients who later progressed to ophthalmopathy. The 75 to 100 discovery patients were randomly divided into training and test sets at a 7:3 ratio. The study also compared thyroid tissue and blood T-cell repertoires from several Graves' hyperthyroidism patients. Following sampling, methimazole starting at 30 mg daily was given to hyperthyroidism patients, and high-dose intravenous methylprednisolone was given to ophthalmopathy patients. The paper describes TCR Vbeta CDR3 sequencing of 135 peripheral blood samples, made up of approximately 40 ophthalmopathy patients, roughly 72 hyperthyroidism patients and 17 progressor patients.

The TCR beta CDR3 regions were amplified from the RNA transcripts. For the first round of RT-PCR on the TCR CDR3, the HTBI primer set was used together with the Qiagen OneStep RT-PCR kit. Libraries were constructed in a second round of multiplex PCR, after which size selection and purification were performed. Libraries were sequenced paired-end with 100 bp reads on an Illumina HiSeq2000. As for the original processing: SOAPnuke was used to process the raw data, removing reads that contained adapters or uncalled bases, had a mean Phred below 15, or lacked an exact match to the constant primer or identifier. COPE v1.2.5 was used to merge high-quality paired reads, and clonotypes were defined as unique nucleotide sequences. Clonotypes were aligned to IMGT TRBV, TRBD and TRBJ reference segments using MiTCR v1.1. The analysis included only V-J combinations with a frequency above 0.0001, which together covered more than 98% of the repertoires. A TCS score was defined as the ratio between F50 (clonal expansion) and ExV (chaos), using BLOSUM62-based TCRdist between CDR3 peptides within each V-J. Welch's t-statistics and random forest reduced several hundred V-J features to 10 to 15, which were used in a naive Bayes classifier (R e1071). Starting from the raw public reads, TCRdb applied fastp trimming at Q25, assembled clones with MiXCR and retained in-frame beta chains. Merged by CDR3 protein, the rows form single entries marked with the most common genes and DNA. The V and J calls reflect TCRdb's pipeline rather than the authors' work. The sample table holds 500,000 to 600,000 distinct CDR3 sequences, of which less than 20% were seen once. Of the sample, 45% to 50% falls within the top ten clones.

Paper-wide results and their limitations: During validation, the model predicted progression to ophthalmopathy a median of approximately six months ahead of onset, with more than 55% sensitivity and under 85% specificity. Sample size was not statistically predetermined, and blinding of investigators to group allocation was not performed. A 13 V-J signature model separated ophthalmopathy from stable hyperthyroidism, with about 88% sensitivity and 81% to 83% specificity in cross-validation and 80%/75% in testing. Most expanded thyroid clonotypes (frequency above 0.001) were also detected in blood, a finding suggesting that blood repertoires may reflect thyroid immune responses.

Ophthalmopathy patients had moderately to severely active disease, with a Clinical Activity Score of 3 or more, a NOSPECS grade of 4 or more, and a disease duration of less than 3 months. The study excluded patients with uncontrolled infections, other autoimmune diseases, pregnancy or lactation. Diagnoses relied on clinical symptoms, serum thyroxine and TRAb, thyroid ultrasound and orbital computed tomography. PBMCs were separated from approximately 9.9 ml of fresh peripheral blood using Ficoll-Paque density gradient centrifugation. Total RNA was extracted with Trizol reagent, and quality was checked on an Agilent 2100 Bioanalyzer.

The specimen was blood. This TCR was recovered from a middle-aged man with Graves' ophthalmopathy. The chain is encoded by TRBV7-2 joined to TRBJ2-1; 8 bases in the junction line up with TRBD2. The CDR3: CASSSGGGAYNEQFF. The DNA sequence is TGCGCCAGCAGCTCGGGGGGGGGGGCCTACAATGAGCAGTTCTTC. Outside the CDR3, residues come from the reference TRBV7-2 and TRBJ2-1 proteins, so the full variable domain is: GAGVSQSPSNKVTEKGKDVELRCDPISGHTALYWYRQSLGQGLEFLIYFQGNSAPDKSGLPSDRFSAERTGGSVSTLTIQRTQQEDSAVYLCASSSGGGAYNEQFFGPGTRLTVL.